This TCR beta chain was found in a study of T cells after yellow fever vaccination. Points from the study as a whole: FACS-sorted repertoires might harbor abundant contaminating clonotypes from the bulk population.

The 5'RACE template-switching step produced TCR cDNA and added a universal primer site and UMIs. TCRdb processed the 5' RACE reads anew with MiXCR; each CDR3 protein has one entry. This table has approximately 580,000 distinct CDR3 sequences, about 15% appearing once. This clonotype was found many times. Its matching antigen is unknown. The CDR3 extends over 15 amino acids. V trimming: 4 bases; J trimming: 0 bases; junction bases outside the gene matches: 4. CDR1 and CDR2 from the germline V gene are SGHRS and YFSETQ. The chain links TRBV5-1 to TRBJ2-5; 9 positions match TRBD1. Sample: PBMCs, taken more than 4 days after the first yellow fever vaccination. This clonotype was sampled from a man aged 18 to 30 who received the YFV17D yellow fever vaccine. The CDR3 DNA sequence: TGCGCCAGCAGCCACGGGACAGGGAACCAAGAGACCCAGTACTTC. Protein: CASSHGTGNQETQYF.